This T cell receptor (beta chain) was recorded in a study of technical replicates of blood from a few donors. Method: immunoSEQ multiplex PCR; TCRdb's copy keeps in-frame clones and lacks some. The sample includes around 85,000 clones, 90% to 95% of them seen just once. Germline V lookup: CDR1 SGDLS, CDR2 YYNGEE. Germline trimming cut 0 bases from V and 0 bases from J; bases unmatched to any gene: 3. This CDR3 contains 16 residues. This sequence originates from a human donor in good health. The sequencing sample was made of T cells isolated from PBMCs. The rearrangement uses TRBV9 and TRBJ2-3; 8 bases fit TRBD2. In DNA, the CDR3 is TGTGCCAGCAGCGTAGCGTTAGCGGGAAGCACAGATACGCAGTATTTT. Protein product: CASSVALAGSTDTQYF. The complete variable domain, with remaining parts taken from reference TRBV9 and TRBJ2-3, reads DSGVTQTPKHLITATGQRVTLRCSPRSGDLSVYWYQQSLDQGLQFLIQYYNGEERAKGNILERFSAQQFPDLHSELNLSSLELGDSALYFCASSVALAGSTDTQYFGPGTRLTVL.